These 14 T cell receptor beta chains were sequenced from one sample in a study of shared clonotypes between healthy human individuals. Sequenced by immunoSEQ multiplex PCR; TCRdb stores in-frame clones only, minus some. The table includes about 1.5 million clones, around 98% detected once. The material sequenced was naive CD4+ T cells sorted from blood. Subset here: CD45RA+ positively selected. The receptors here all came from a man aged 25-45 years in good health.

In this sample, this clone turned up once. The chain employs TRBV11-3 and TRBJ2-7; possibly TRBD1 for D (5 bases). Germline V lookup: CDR1 SGHNT, CDR2 YENEEA. V shed 0 bases and J shed 0 bases, with 6 bases lying between them. The CDR3 is made up of 14 amino acids. The CDR3 nucleotides are TGTGCCAGCAGCTTAGAGGGGCGCTCCTACGAGCAGTACTTC. Its protein product is CASSLEGRSYEQYF.

The genes are TRBV5-8 and TRBJ1-5; the match to TRBD1 covers 9 bases. The CDR3 loop spans 17 amino acids. The V gene's germline CDR1 is SGHTS and CDR2 YDEGEE. Trimming cost V 2 bases and J 2 bases; bases outside gene matches: 8. Written as DNA, the CDR3 is TGTGCCAGCAGCTTAGAACAGGGGGCGAGGGGCAATCAGCCCCAGCATTTT. Encoded protein: CASSLEQGARGNQPQHF.

This clone occurred once. The V gene is TRBV5-1, the J gene TRBJ2-3; D possibly corresponds to TRBD2 (6 bases). Germline V lookup: CDR1 SGHRS, CDR2 YFSETQ. The CDR3 is 15 residues long. With 0 bases removed from V and 1 base from J, the gap between germline ends came to 9 bases. Here the CDR3 reads CASSLEWGGTDTQYF. The CDR3 DNA follows: TGCGCCAGCAGCTTGGAATGGGGGGGCACAGATACGCAGTATTTT.

V and J are TRBV6-5 and TRBJ2-7; 10 nucleotides align to TRBD1. This CDR3 is 14 amino acids long. Losses at the gene ends were 6 bases for V and 4 bases for J; bases not matched to a gene: 6. Germline assignment: CDR1 MNHEY and CDR2 SVGAGI. This chain's CDR3 is CASSLTGGAYEQYF. The CDR3 coding sequence is TGTGCCAGCAGCCTGACAGGGGGCGCATACGAGCAGTACTTC.

This clone was seen a single time. The rearrangement joins TRBV7-8 to TRBJ2-3, with D perhaps matching TRBD1 or TRBD2 (5 bases each). Germline CDR1 SGHVS, CDR2 FQNEAQ. V was shortened by 0 bases and J by 0 bases, with 13 bases between the two germline ends. The CDR3 sequence is 17 residues long. As DNA, the CDR3 is TGTGCCAGCAGCTTAGCGCTGAGGGGCGCTAGCACAGATACGCAGTATTTT. Translated: CASSLALRGASTDTQYF.

The chain combines TRBV7-8 with TRBJ2-7; a weak D match, TRBD1 (5 bases). Trimming shortened V by 1 base and J by 0 bases, and 10 bases separated the two germline ends. The CDR3 extends over 15 amino acids. CDR1 and CDR2 from the germline V gene are SGHVS and FQNEAQ. CDR3 residues: CASSLESTGSYEQYF. The CDR3 DNA reads TGTGCCAGCAGCTTAGAGAGCACAGGCTCCTACGAGCAGTACTTC. Full variable domain (rest looked up from reference TRBV7-8 and TRBJ2-7): GAGVSQSPRYKVAKRGQDVALRCDPISGHVSLFWYQQALGQGPEFLTYFQNEAQLDKSGLPSDRFFAERPEGSVSTLKIQRTQQEDSAVYLCASSLESTGSYEQYFGPGTRLTVT.

The V call is TRBV10-3, the J call TRBJ2-7, with 8 bases lining up with TRBD1. Germline CDR1 is ENHRY and CDR2 is SYGVKD. This CDR3 comprises 14 residues. The ends lost 5 bases at V and 6 bases at J; junction bases unmatched: 9. DNA of the CDR3: TGTGCCATCAGTCCGGACGAGACAGGGGTCGAGCAGTACTTC. The encoded protein is CAISPDETGVEQYF.

V and J are TRBV30 and TRBJ1-2, with 7 bases lining up with TRBD1. CDR3 length: 12 residues. Per germline, CDR1 GTSNPN and CDR2 SVGIG (reference sequence). Trimming at V came to 4 bases and at J to 6 bases, leaving 5 bases not matched to a gene. For the CDR3, the DNA is TGTGCCTGGACGACAGGGCACCATGGCTACACCTTC. Translated: CAWTTGHHGYTF.

The chain recombines TRBV27 with TRBJ2-1; D unresolved. The germline V and J ends were trimmed by 2 bases and 0 bases, with 11 bases remaining between them. Per germline, CDR1 MNHEY and CDR2 SMNVEV (reference sequence). The CDR3 is 16 amino acids. In nucleotides, the CDR3 is TGTGCCAGCAGTTTACATGCGGCTAGCTCCTACAATGAGCAGTTCTTC. This encodes CASSLHAASSYNEQFF.

The chain has TRBV6-1 and TRBJ2-7; D possibly corresponds to TRBD2 (5 bases). The V and J ends lost 7 bases and 0 bases respectively, with 13 bases between them. This CDR3 region has 14 residues. In germline, CDR1 is MNHNS, CDR2 SASEGT. CDR3 loop: CASTWWAGSYEQYF. In DNA, the CDR3 is TGTGCCAGCACTTGGTGGGCGGGCTCCTACGAGCAGTACTTC.

The rearrangement links TRBV30 to TRBJ2-2; possibly TRBD1 for D (5 bases). Trimming left V 0 bases short and J 5 bases short, with 10 bases between. The germline V gene encodes CDR1 GTSNPN and CDR2 SVGIG (reference sequence). The length of the CDR3 is 14 residues. The CDR3 spells CAWSVGQLTGELFF. CDR3 sequence (DNA): TGTGCCTGGAGTGTGGGGCAGCTAACCGGGGAGCTGTTTTTT.

The chain employs TRBV25-1 and TRBJ2-5; D not resolved. The CDR3 is made up of 12 amino acids. V gave up 6 bases and J gave up 3 bases, with 8 bases separating them. Germline values: CDR1 MGHDK, CDR2 SYGVNS. CDR3 region: CASRTDEETQYF. DNA of the CDR3: TGTGCCAGCAGGACTGATGAAGAGACCCAGTACTTC.

Note on this clone: Other DNA sequences from this sample encode an identical CDR3 as well. The chain combines TRBV19 with TRBJ2-7; no clear D gene. Trimming left V 4 bases short and J 3 bases short, with 4 bases between. CDR1 is LNHDA and CDR2 is SQIVND in the germline V gene (reference sequence). CDR3 length equals 11 residues. As DNA, the CDR3 is TGTGCCAGTAGTAACAGCTACGAGCAGTACTTC. It codes for CASSNSYEQYF. Full variable domain (remainder filled in from reference TRBV19 and TRBJ2-7): DGGITQSPKYLFRKEGQNVTLSCEQNLNHDAMYWYRQDPGQGLRLIYYSQIVNDFQKGDIAEGYSVSREKKESFPLTVTSAQKNPTAFYLCASSNSYEQYFGPGTRLTVT.

The rearrangement joins TRBV18 to TRBJ1-5; no clear D. Germline CDR1 KGHSH, CDR2 LQKENI. V was shortened by 2 bases and J by 0 bases, with 11 bases between the two germline ends. The CDR3 totals 16 residues. DNA of the CDR3: TGTGCCAGCTCACCATTTCATCCTTATAGCAATCAGCCCCAGCATTTT. Encoded protein: CASSPFHPYSNQPQHF.